The 24 T cell receptor beta chains in this list originate from one sample, sequenced in a study of shared clonotypes between healthy human individuals (dated by TCRdb to about 2020). The library relied on the immunoSEQ multiplex PCR assay. Held by TCRdb, this immuneACCESS table contains in-frame sequences only and omits some clones. Under half of the omission traces to an unresolved V gene where checked; the cause of the rest is unknown. This sample has hundreds of thousands of clones in its table, and about 90% of those were observed once. The top ten clones comprise approximately 22% of the sample. CD8 naive samples were CD45RO-negative cells positively selected for CCR7, giving a CD45RA+CCR7+ population that excluded TemRA cells. The sequenced sample consisted of naive CD8+ T cells sorted from blood. The cell subset or site label here, explained by the study, means: CD45RA+CCR7+. The receptors were sampled from a man younger than 45 in good health.

This rearrangement joins TRBV7-2 to TRBJ2-1, with D perhaps matching TRBD2 (6 bases). V was cut by 5 bases and J by 3 bases, with 20 bases left in between. From germline, CDR1 is SGHTA and CDR2 FQGNSA. The CDR3 consists of 17 residues. CDR3 region: CASSKGESGLLYNEQFF. The CDR3 coding sequence is TGTGCCAGCAGCAAAGGCGAATCGGGACTCCTCTACAATGAGCAGTTCTTC.

This chain uses TRBV7-6 with TRBJ2-7; 9 bases align to TRBD1. This CDR3 has 16 amino acids. Germline CDR1 reads SGHVS; CDR2 reads FNYEAQ. J gave up 4 bases and V 1 base, and 8 bases lay outside the gene matches. This CDR3 is CASSLVPHRGPYEQYF. DNA for the CDR3: TGTGCCAGCAGCTTAGTTCCCCACAGGGGGCCTTACGAGCAGTACTTC.

CDR3 protein: CASSLARTSPAKEQYF. CDR3 in DNA: TGTGCCAGCAGCTTGGCCCGGACTAGCCCGGCGAAAGAGCAGTACTTC. V is TRBV5-6 and J is TRBJ2-7; 8 positions match TRBD2. V was pared by 0 bases and J by 7 bases, with 12 bases of the junction left unmatched. The CDR3 has 16 amino acids. The V gene's germline CDR1 is SGHDT and CDR2 YYEEEE.

The chain combines TRBV7-9 with TRBJ1-4, with 11 bases lining up with TRBD1. Germline CDR1 and CDR2: SEHNR and FQNEAQ (reference sequence). V shed 4 bases and J 6 bases; nucleotides not matched to a gene: 7. The CDR3 runs 16 residues. CDR3 amino acids: CASSWGQGEEDEKLFF. The CDR3 region has the DNA TGTGCCAGCAGCTGGGGACAGGGGGAGGAGGATGAAAAACTGTTTTTT.

The J gene is TRBJ2-7, the V gene TRBV11-2; D is undetermined. The V and J ends lost 5 bases and 2 bases respectively, with 1 base between them. Germline-derived CDR1 and CDR2 are SGHAT and FQNNGV. CDR3 length: 10 amino acids. The CDR3 sequence is CASSPYEQYF. The CDR3 DNA reads TGTGCCAGCAGCCCCTACGAGCAGTACTTC.

The V and J genes are TRBV13 and TRBJ2-7; the D gene is possibly TRBD2 (5 bases). CDR3 length equals 15 residues. Trimming cost V 5 bases and J 4 bases, with 18 bases left between them. Looked up from germline, CDR1 is PRHDT and CDR2 is FYEKMQ (reference sequence). DNA for the CDR3: TGTGCCAGCAGCCCTAGCCTTGGGAGTCCATACGAGCAGTACTTC. This encodes CASSPSLGSPYEQYF.

The chain employs TRBV5-5 and TRBJ1-2; D is perhaps TRBD1 (5 bases). V dropped 4 bases and J dropped 5 bases, with 21 bases sitting between them. The CDR3 is 16 amino acids. Germline-derived CDR1 and CDR2 are SGHKS and YYEKEE (reference sequence). The CDR3: CASSHEGSFDVYGYTF. DNA for the CDR3: TGTGCCAGCAGCCACGAGGGGAGTTTTGATGTGTATGGCTACACCTTC.

The chain combines TRBV4-3 with TRBJ2-5; 9 bases match TRBD1. V dropped 0 bases and J dropped 3; count of bases not matched to a gene: 2. This CDR3 has 15 residues. Germline V gives CDR1 LGHNA, CDR2 YSLEER. DNA for the CDR3: TGCGCCAGCAGCCAAGAGGACAGGGGAAAAGAGACCCAGTACTTC. Its translation is CASSQEDRGKETQYF.

The chain joins TRBV7-6 to TRBJ1-2; D call uncertain. The V end lost 1 base, the J end lost 0 bases, and 9 bases lay between the germline ends. Germline assignment: CDR1 SGHVS and CDR2 FNYEAQ. The CDR3 is 15 amino acids. CDR3 sequence (DNA): TGTGCCAGCAGCTTAGAGAGTGAAGCTAACTATGGCTACACCTTC. Translating gives CASSLESEANYGYTF. Full variable domain (rest looked up from reference TRBV7-6 and TRBJ1-2): GAGVSQSPRYKVTKRGQDVALRCDPISGHVSLYWYRQALGQGPEFLTYFNYEAQQDKSGLPNDRFSAERPEGSISTLTIQRTEQRDSAMYRCASSLESEANYGYTFGSGTRLTVV.

The chain carries TRBV5-1 and TRBJ2-3, with D perhaps TRBD2 (6 bases). V was shortened by 0 bases and J by 5 bases, with 16 bases between the two germline ends. The CDR3 covers 16 residues. Per germline, CDR1 SGHRS and CDR2 YFSETQ. CDR3 sequence (DNA): TGCGCCAGCAGCTTGGGAGGGGCGTCGGGAGTAGATACGCAGTATTTT. Translating it yields CASSLGGASGVDTQYF.

This chain uses TRBV5-8 with TRBJ1-2; 9 bases are shared with TRBD1. CDR3 size: 15 residues. The V gene's germline CDR1 is SGHTS and CDR2 YDEGEE. V shed 0 bases and J 6 bases; nucleotides not matched to a gene: 6. The CDR3 here is CASSLAGTGMNGYTF. CDR3 coding DNA: TGTGCCAGCAGCTTGGCCGGGACAGGGATGAATGGCTACACCTTC.

The chain carries TRBV9 and TRBJ2-7; unclear D gene. This CDR3 contains 13 residues. V was clipped by 3 bases and J by 0 bases, with 7 bases between them. Germline V CDR1 and CDR2: SGDLS, YYNGEE. CDR3 DNA sequence: TGTGCCAGCAGCGCAGAGGACTCCTACGAGCAGTACTTC. Protein sequence: CASSAEDSYEQYF.

This chain links TRBV27 with TRBJ1-4; weak D call: TRBD1 (5 bases). Per the germline V gene, CDR1 is MNHEY and CDR2 is SMNVEV (reference sequence). Trimming shortened V by 4 bases and J by 3 bases, and 15 bases separated the two germline ends. The CDR3 sequence is 16 residues long. The CDR3 DNA reads as TGTGCCAGCAGTTCACTCAGGGATTGGGCTAATGAAAAACTGTTTTTT. Its translation is CASSSLRDWANEKLFF. The full variable domain, completed using reference TRBV27 and TRBJ1-4, is EAQVTQNPRYLITVTGKKLTVTCSQNMNHEYMSWYRQDPGLGLRQIYYSMNVEVTDKGDVPEGYKVSRKEKRNFPLILESPSPNQTSLYFCASSSLRDWANEKLFFGSGTQLSVL.

The chain carries TRBV14 and TRBJ2-7; 10 positions match TRBD1. The ends lost 1 base at V and 1 base at J; junction bases unmatched: 7. CDR1 and CDR2 from the germline V gene are SGHDN and FVKESK. The CDR3 length is 17 residues. The CDR3 reads CASSQAGQGMISYEQYF. In nucleotides, the CDR3 is TGTGCCAGCAGCCAAGCGGGACAGGGGATGATTTCCTACGAGCAGTACTTC. The full variable domain, its missing parts supplied by reference TRBV14 and TRBJ2-7, is EAGVTQFPSHSVIEKGQTVTLRCDPISGHDNLYWYRRVMGKEIKFLLHFVKESKQDESGMPNNRFLAERTGGTYSTLKVQPAELEDSGVYFCASSQAGQGMISYEQYFGPGTRLTVT.

The chain combines TRBV27 with TRBJ2-1, with 15 bases identical to TRBD2. The V gene's germline CDR1 is MNHEY and CDR2 SMNVEV (reference sequence). The CDR3 is 20 amino acids. V shed 6 bases and J 4 bases; nucleotides not matched to a gene: 16. CDR3 loop: CASRPPGTSGRTGWYNEQFF. As DNA, the CDR3 is TGTGCCAGCAGACCCCCGGGGACTAGCGGGAGGACGGGTTGGTACAATGAGCAGTTCTTC.

In its sample, this clone was seen once. The chain carries TRBV2 and TRBJ1-4, with 7 bases fitting TRBD1. Germline CDR1 reads SNHLY; CDR2 reads FYNNEI. This CDR3 is built from 14 residues. With V trimmed by 4 bases and J by 8 bases, 7 bases remained unmatched. The CDR3 bases are TGTGCCAGCAGTGTCCGGGACAGACGAGAAAAACTGTTTTTT. Its translation is CASSVRDRREKLFF.

This clone was seen a single time. The V and J genes are TRBV4-3 and TRBJ2-1; 7 bases agree with TRBD2. Germline loops: CDR1 LGHNA, CDR2 YSLEER. This CDR3 has 15 residues. J gave up 4 bases and V 1 base, and 4 bases lay outside the gene matches. The chain's CDR3 is CASSQALGGYNEQFF. The CDR3 region has the DNA TGCGCCAGCAGCCAAGCTTTGGGGGGGTACAATGAGCAGTTCTTC.

This chain links TRBV6-5 with TRBJ2-2; D is perhaps TRBD2 (5 bases). Per the germline V gene, CDR1 is MNHEY and CDR2 is SVGAGI. The CDR3 is made up of 13 amino acids. Trimming pared 8 bases from V and 7 bases from J, leaving 14 bases between. The CDR3 region is CASGRMSGGELFF. CDR3 DNA: TGTGCCAGCGGTAGGATGAGCGGCGGGGAGCTGTTTTTT.

This chain connects TRBV7-9 to TRBJ2-7; 7 bases fit TRBD2. Germline V lookup: CDR1 SEHNR, CDR2 FQNEAQ (reference sequence). The trim removed 3 bases at V and 2 bases at J, leaving 10 bases unmatched. The CDR3 length is 16 residues. The CDR3 DNA is TGTGCCAGCAGCTTGGTAGGTAGCGGGTCTCCCTACGAGCAGTACTTC. Residues: CASSLVGSGSPYEQYF.

The chain is built from TRBV9 and TRBJ2-7, with TRBD2 identical over 9 bases. The junction had 2 bases not matched to a gene; V was cut back by 4 bases and J by 3 bases. Germline CDR1 SGDLS, CDR2 YYNGEE. This CDR3 contains 13 residues. DNA for the CDR3: TGTGCCAGCAGCCGCGGGGGGGGCTACGAGCAGTACTTC. The encoded protein is CASSRGGGYEQYF.

V gene TRBV7-2 combines with J gene TRBJ2-1; D is possibly TRBD2 (5 bases). The CDR3 totals 17 residues. Germline CDR1 and CDR2: SGHTA and FQGNSA. Trimming took off 1 base at V and 0 bases at J, with 13 bases between the two ends. DNA for the CDR3: TGTGCCAGCAGCTTAGGTGTTTTGGACTTCTCCTACAATGAGCAGTTCTTC. It translates to CASSLGVLDFSYNEQFF.

The chain is built from TRBV28 and TRBJ1-2; no clear D. The V and J ends lost 3 bases and 0 bases respectively, with 11 bases between them. This CDR3 has 15 amino acids. The germline gives CDR1 MDHEN, CDR2 SYDVKM. As DNA, the CDR3 is TGTGCCAGCAGTTTTCTCGAGACTACTAACTATGGCTACACCTTC. It specifies CASSFLETTNYGYTF.

CDR3 sequence (DNA): TGTGCCAGCAGCTTACGAGGGGATCTCCCCCTCTACGAGCAGTACTTC. Translated, it gives CASSLRGDLPLYEQYF. The chain combines TRBV11-3 with TRBJ2-7; possibly TRBD1 or TRBD2 for D (5 bases each). Germline values: CDR1 SGHNT, CDR2 YENEEA. V dropped 2 bases and J dropped 3 bases, with 17 bases sitting between them. The CDR3 covers 16 residues.

Remarks on this clone: Different DNA sequences within this sample yield the same CDR3. This rearrangement joins TRBV7-9 to TRBJ2-2, with D unclear. The CDR3 consists of 14 residues. Germline lookup yields CDR1 SEHNR and CDR2 FQNEAQ (reference sequence). With 1 base removed from V and 1 base from J, the gap between germline ends came to 4 bases. The CDR3: CASSLVGNTGELFF. The CDR3 nucleotides read TGTGCCAGCAGCTTAGTTGGGAACACCGGGGAGCTGTTTTTT.